These 24 T cell receptor beta chains originate from one sample sequenced in a study of cytomegalovirus exposure and HLA in healthy donors. Only in-frame clones appear in the TCRdb table, and some are missing; sequencing was by immunoSEQ multiplex PCR. Of about 120,000 clones listed, 89% are singletons. The source material was PBMCs. These receptors all come from a young woman in good health and CMV-seronegative.

CDR3 in amino acids: CASSLQGHEQYF. CDR3 nucleotides: TGTGCCAGCAGCTTACAGGGCCACGAGCAGTACTTC. This chain joins TRBV7-6 and TRBJ2-7; D possibly corresponds to TRBD1 (5 bases). Trimming shortened V by 2 bases and J by 5 bases, and 7 bases separated the two germline ends. Germline loops: CDR1 SGHVS, CDR2 FNYEAQ. This CDR3 region has 12 residues. Filled out from reference TRBV7-6 and TRBJ2-7, the complete variable domain reads GAGVSQSPRYKVTKRGQDVALRCDPISGHVSLYWYRQALGQGPEFLTYFNYEAQQDKSGLPNDRFSAERPEGSISTLTIQRTEQRDSAMYRCASSLQGHEQYFGPGTRLTVT.

This clone has a single count. This rearrangement joins TRBV4-2 to TRBJ2-7, with D possibly being TRBD1 (6 bases). CDR1 is LGHNA, CDR2 YNFKEQ, per germline. V lost 4 bases and J lost 2, with 12 bases in between. The CDR3 is 14 amino acids. The CDR3 sequence is CASSPVQGTYEQYF. CDR3 sequence (DNA): TGTGCCAGCAGCCCAGTCCAGGGGACCTACGAGCAGTACTTC.

Here the CDR3 DNA reads TGTGCCAGCAGTTTGGGACAGAGAAACACCATATATTTT. This translates into CASSLGQRNTIYF. V and J are TRBV28 and TRBJ1-3; TRBD1 agrees at 7 bases. The CDR3 sequence is 13 residues long. Germline V gives CDR1 MDHEN, CDR2 SYDVKM. With 3 bases clipped from V and 5 bases from J, the junction kept 1 base outside the gene matches.

The chain uses TRBV15 and TRBJ1-5, with D maybe TRBD1 (6 bases). This CDR3 spans 18 amino acids. Trimming removed 0 bases from V and 5 bases from J, with 20 bases in between. From germline, CDR1 is LNHNV and CDR2 YYDKDF (reference sequence). The CDR3 DNA is TGTGCCACCAGCAGAGATCACGTCGGGGGGCGCAAGGATCAGCCCCAGCATTTT. It translates to CATSRDHVGGRKDQPQHF.

V is TRBV19 and J is TRBJ2-5; tentatively, D is TRBD1 (5 bases). V was trimmed by 3 bases and J by 5 bases, leaving 10 bases between them. The CDR3 totals 13 residues. CDR1 and CDR2 from the germline V gene are LNHDA and SQIVND (reference sequence). CDR3 in DNA: TGTGCCAGTAGTATCCAGGGTGGGGAGACCCAGTACTTC. Translating it yields CASSIQGGETQYF.

The genes are TRBV2 and TRBJ1-5; D is uncertain. The V gene lost 4 bases and the J gene lost 4 bases, with 11 bases spanning the gap. The CDR3 runs to 14 residues. From germline, CDR1 is SNHLY and CDR2 FYNNEI. The DNA of the CDR3 is TGTGCCAGCAGTGCGGAGGGTCGTAATCAGCCCCAGCATTTT. Translated, it gives CASSAEGRNQPQHF.

The chain links TRBV11-3 to TRBJ2-3; D gene ambiguous. Germline V lookup: CDR1 SGHNT, CDR2 YENEEA. V was pared by 1 base and J by 1 base, with 18 bases between. The CDR3 sequence is 18 residues long. The CDR3 is CASSLGNGVGVGTDTQYF. The CDR3 DNA reads as TGTGCCAGCAGCTTAGGGAACGGCGTCGGAGTAGGCACAGATACGCAGTATTTT.

The V call is TRBV5-1, the J call TRBJ1-1; 8 nucleotides align to TRBD1. The ends lost 3 bases at V and 7 bases at J; junction bases unmatched: 11. The CDR3 has 15 residues. CDR1 and CDR2 (germline): SGHRS, YFSETQ. CDR3 sequence reads: CASSSAGGAGNEAFF. Here the CDR3 DNA reads TGCGCCAGCAGCTCCGCAGGGGGCGCTGGTAATGAAGCTTTCTTT.

V is TRBV19 and J is TRBJ2-1; 10 positions agree with TRBD2. With 4 bases clipped from V and 7 bases from J, the junction kept 7 bases outside the gene matches. The CDR3 contains 15 residues. CDR1 is LNHDA, CDR2 SQIVND, per germline (reference sequence). The CDR3 nucleotides read TGTGCCAGTAGTAAAGCGGGAGGGCCCTTGAATGAGCAGTTCTTC. Amino acid sequence: CASSKAGGPLNEQFF.

The DNA of the CDR3 is TGCGCCAGCAGCGGGAGGAGCTCCTACAATGAGCAGTTCTTC. Protein: CASSGRSSYNEQFF. V usage is TRBV5-1 and J usage is TRBJ2-1; possible D gene TRBD2, 6 bases. V was pared by 4 bases and J by 0 bases, with 8 bases between. Germline CDR1 and CDR2: SGHRS and YFSETQ. This CDR3 has 14 amino acids.

The chain's CDR3 is CASSDLIWGSGNTDTQYF. DNA for the CDR3: TGTGCCAGCAGTGATCTAATTTGGGGTAGCGGCAACACAGATACGCAGTATTTT. This rearrangement joins TRBV6-1 to TRBJ2-3; a possible D gene is TRBD2 (6 bases). Germline V lookup: CDR1 MNHNS, CDR2 SASEGT. The CDR3 has 18 amino acids. Trimming pared 3 bases from V and 2 bases from J, leaving 21 bases between.

J is TRBJ2-1 and V is TRBV29-1, with 10 positions matching TRBD2. Germline loops: CDR1 SQVTM, CDR2 ANQGSEA. This CDR3 has 15 amino acids. The ends lost 6 bases at V and 4 bases at J; junction bases unmatched: 9. In DNA, the CDR3 is TGCAGCGTGAAATTAGCGGGAGGAGCTTACAATGAGCAGTTCTTC. Its protein is CSVKLAGGAYNEQFF.

V is TRBV21-1 and J is TRBJ2-7; the D call TRBD2 from the table was never checked on the DNA. TRBV21-1 is noted as a pseudogene. The CDR3 consists of 16 residues. The CDR3 spells CASSNGPQREFYEQYF. DNA for the CDR3: TGTGCCAGCAGCAATGGCCCCCAGCGGGAGTTCTACGAGCAGTACTTC.

The chain has TRBV5-4 and TRBJ2-1, with 10 bases that match TRBD2. The CDR3 length is 15 residues. The junction had 4 bases not matched to a gene; V was cut back by 0 bases and J by 7 bases. Germline V gene data show CDR1 as SGHNT and CDR2 as YYREEE (reference sequence). CDR3 protein: CASSLGLAGVNEQFF. CDR3 DNA: TGTGCCAGCAGCTTGGGCCTAGCGGGAGTTAATGAGCAGTTCTTC.

The V gene is TRBV19, the J gene TRBJ1-2; no firm D call. In germline, CDR1 is LNHDA, CDR2 SQIVND (reference sequence). Trimming took 6 bases from V and 0 from J, leaving 17 bases between them. This CDR3 has 16 residues. In DNA form, the CDR3 reads TGTGCCAGTAGCGGCTCGGGAAGCCTAACTAACTATGGCTACACCTTC. It translates to CASSGSGSLTNYGYTF.

CDR3: CASSLELGQSYEQYF. As DNA, the CDR3 is TGCGCCAGCAGCTTGGAGCTAGGACAGTCCTACGAGCAGTACTTC. The rearrangement joins TRBV5-1 to TRBJ2-7; TRBD1 is a possible D gene (6 bases). Germline lookup yields CDR1 SGHRS and CDR2 YFSETQ. Between the trimmed V and J ends, which lost 0 bases and 1 base, there was a span of 11 bases. The CDR3 consists of 15 residues.

The V and J genes are TRBV29-1 and TRBJ1-2; 7 bases line up with TRBD1. The germline CDR1 and CDR2 sequences are SQVTM and ANQGSEA. V lost 7 bases to trimming and J lost 0 bases; unmatched junction nucleotides: 8. The CDR3 is 14 residues long. The CDR3 DNA reads TGCAGCGATGGGCTGGGGACAGCTAACTATGGCTACACCTTC. It encodes CSDGLGTANYGYTF. The entire variable domain, with the rest obtained from reference TRBV29-1 and TRBJ1-2, is as follows: SAVISQKPSRDICQRGTSLTIQCQVDSQVTMMFWYRQQPGQSLTLIATANQGSEATYESGFVIDKFPISRPNLTFSTLTVSNMSPEDSSIYLCSDGLGTANYGYTFGSGTRLTVV.

The genes are TRBV5-5 and TRBJ2-2; D unclear. The length of the CDR3 is 13 residues. CDR1 is SGHKS, CDR2 YYEKEE, per germline (reference sequence). V was shortened by 2 bases and J by 10 bases, with 12 bases between the two germline ends. The CDR3 here is CASSFPGSEELFF. The CDR3 DNA sequence: TGTGCCAGCAGCTTTCCGGGTTCCGAGGAGCTGTTTTTT.

The genes are TRBV2 and TRBJ1-2, with a possible D match to TRBD1 (5 bases). The CDR3 length is 12 residues. Germline CDR1 reads SNHLY; CDR2 reads FYNNEI. V was clipped by 4 bases and J by 2 bases, with 5 bases between them. CDR3 nucleotides: TGTGCCAGCAGTGCAGGGAACTATGGCTACACCTTC. Its protein product is CASSAGNYGYTF.

This chain joins TRBV7-9 and TRBJ2-1; TRBD1 agrees at 7 bases. The V gene's germline CDR1 is SEHNR and CDR2 FQNEAQ (reference sequence). This CDR3 has 16 amino acids. Trimming took 0 bases from V and 8 from J; bases not matched to a gene: 10. The CDR3 here is CASSLALRGKVDEQFF. CDR3 nucleotides: TGTGCCAGCAGCTTAGCTCTCAGGGGGAAGGTGGATGAGCAGTTCTTC.

The chain uses TRBV5-1 and TRBJ2-4; 7 bases match TRBD1. The junction had 8 bases not matched to a gene; V was cut back by 1 base and J by 1 base. The CDR3 runs to 17 residues. Per the germline V gene, CDR1 is SGHRS and CDR2 is YFSETQ. CDR3 in DNA: TGCGCCAGCAGCTTGACCAACAGGGGTCTCGCCAAAAACATTCAGTACTTC. Translating it yields CASSLTNRGLAKNIQYF.

The chain combines TRBV27 with TRBJ2-5; D is possibly TRBD2 (5 bases). V lost 6 bases to trimming and J lost 2 bases, with 10 bases between them. Germline values: CDR1 MNHEY, CDR2 SMNVEV (reference sequence). CDR3 length equals 13 residues. CDR3 in DNA: TGTGCCAGCAGACGGGATTCTCAAGAGACCCAGTACTTC. It translates to CASRRDSQETQYF.

The chain couples TRBV9 to TRBJ2-7; 11 nucleotides line up with TRBD1. The germline CDR1 and CDR2 sequences are SGDLS and YYNGEE. The ends lost 0 bases at V and 3 bases at J; junction bases unmatched: 2. The CDR3 has 15 amino acids. CDR3 protein: CASSVAGQGDYEQYF. The CDR3 DNA reads as TGTGCCAGCAGCGTAGCGGGACAGGGGGACTACGAGCAGTACTTC.

This clone has only one observation. The V and J genes are TRBV7-9 and TRBJ1-2; D possibly corresponds to TRBD1 (6 bases). Germline values: CDR1 SEHNR, CDR2 FQNEAQ (reference sequence). Trimming took 5 bases from V and 3 from J, leaving 13 bases between them. The CDR3 runs to 14 residues. CDR3 amino acids: CASSDPTGYYGYTF. CDR3 nucleotide sequence: TGTGCCAGCAGCGATCCGACAGGTTACTATGGCTACACCTTC.